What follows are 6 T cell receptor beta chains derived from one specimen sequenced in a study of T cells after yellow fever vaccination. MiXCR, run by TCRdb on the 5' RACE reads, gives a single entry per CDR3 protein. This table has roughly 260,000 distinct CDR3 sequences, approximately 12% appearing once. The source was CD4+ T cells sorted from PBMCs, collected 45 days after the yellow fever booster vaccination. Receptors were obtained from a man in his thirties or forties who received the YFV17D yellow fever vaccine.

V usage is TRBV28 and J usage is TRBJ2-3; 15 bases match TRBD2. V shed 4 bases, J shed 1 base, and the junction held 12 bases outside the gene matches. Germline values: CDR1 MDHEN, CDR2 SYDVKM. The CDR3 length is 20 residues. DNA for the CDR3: TGTGCCAGCAGTTCGTCCCAATGGACTAGCGGGAGGGTTGGCACAGATACGCAGTATTTT. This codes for CASSSSQWTSGRVGTDTQYF.

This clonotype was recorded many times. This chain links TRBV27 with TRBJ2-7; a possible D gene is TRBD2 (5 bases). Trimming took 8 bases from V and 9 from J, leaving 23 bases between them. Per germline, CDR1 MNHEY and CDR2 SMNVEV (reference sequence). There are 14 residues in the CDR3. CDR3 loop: CASAKMTTGSMQYF. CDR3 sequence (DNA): TGTGCCAGCGCTAAAATGACTACCGGTAGTATGCAGTACTTC.

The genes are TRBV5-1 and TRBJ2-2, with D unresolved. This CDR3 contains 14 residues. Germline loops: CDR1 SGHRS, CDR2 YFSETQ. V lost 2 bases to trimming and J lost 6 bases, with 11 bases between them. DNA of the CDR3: TGCGCCAGCAGCTTAAGTAGTGGAGCCGGGGAGCTGTTTTTT. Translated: CASSLSSGAGELFF.

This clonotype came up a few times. The CDR3: CSARDLDPSSYNEQFF. DNA of the CDR3: TGCAGTGCTAGAGATCTTGACCCAAGCTCCTACAATGAGCAGTTCTTC. This chain links TRBV20-1 with TRBJ2-1; D remains unclear. With 0 bases removed from V and 0 bases from J, the gap between germline ends came to 12 bases. The CDR3 sequence is 16 residues long. Germline assignment: CDR1 DFQATT and CDR2 SNEGSKA (reference sequence).

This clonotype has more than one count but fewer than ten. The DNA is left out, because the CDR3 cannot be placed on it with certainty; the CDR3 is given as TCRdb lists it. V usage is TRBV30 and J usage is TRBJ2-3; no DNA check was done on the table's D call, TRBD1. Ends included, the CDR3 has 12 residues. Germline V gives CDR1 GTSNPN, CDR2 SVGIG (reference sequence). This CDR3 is CAWGPGAGTHHF.

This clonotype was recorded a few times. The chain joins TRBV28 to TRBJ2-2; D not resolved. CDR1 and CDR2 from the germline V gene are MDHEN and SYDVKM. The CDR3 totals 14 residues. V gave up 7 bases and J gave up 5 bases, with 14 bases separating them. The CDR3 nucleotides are TGTGCCAGCAATCCCGGGTTTGTGACCGGGGAGCTGTTTTTT. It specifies CASNPGFVTGELFF.